The clone carrying this T cell receptor (beta chain) was seen a few times. Its antigen is unidentified. Multiplex touch-down PCR with TRB-A/B primers amplified rearranged V-D-J TRB sequences. MiXCR, applied by TCRdb to the multiplex PCR reads, yields one record per CDR3 protein. The sample comprises around 8,800 distinct CDR3 sequences, about 22% of which are singletons, and approximately 14% rests with the top ten. This specimen comes from a study of T cell repertoires in aging, cancer and after chemotherapy. Study-wide background: The full dataset contained some 8.7 million TCR reads.

Study-wide points: Median generation probability rose over the chemotherapy interval in each cancer cohort, suggesting rebound thymic output. Compared with age-matched healthy donors, untreated hematological or solid cancer patients showed higher blood TCR clonality.

Peripheral blood genomic DNA, not sorted cells or RNA, was the template. The CDR3 contains 16 residues. With V trimmed by 6 bases and J by 0 bases, 10 bases remained unmatched. This rearrangement joins TRBV12-3 or TRBV12-4 to TRBJ1-2; TRBD1 aligns across 7 bases. The origin of this receptor is a human donor with a blood cancer. The donor label of this sample is uncertain. The sample consisted of blood. CDR3 in amino acids: CASRKTGTAANYGYTF. CDR3 sequence (DNA): TGTGCCAGCAGAAAAACCGGGACAGCAGCTAACTATGGCTACACCTTC.